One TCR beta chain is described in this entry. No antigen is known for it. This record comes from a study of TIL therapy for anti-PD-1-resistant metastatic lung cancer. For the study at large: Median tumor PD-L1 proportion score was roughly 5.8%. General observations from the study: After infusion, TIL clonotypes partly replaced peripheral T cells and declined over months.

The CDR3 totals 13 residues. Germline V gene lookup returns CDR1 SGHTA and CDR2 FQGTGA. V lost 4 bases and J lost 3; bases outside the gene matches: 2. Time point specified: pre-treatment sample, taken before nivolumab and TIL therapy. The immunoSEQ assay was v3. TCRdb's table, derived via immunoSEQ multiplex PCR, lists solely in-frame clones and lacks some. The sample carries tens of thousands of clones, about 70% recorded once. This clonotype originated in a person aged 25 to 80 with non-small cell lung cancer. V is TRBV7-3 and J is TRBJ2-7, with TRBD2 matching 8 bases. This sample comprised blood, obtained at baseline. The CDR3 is CASSSGGGYEQYF. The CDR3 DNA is TGTGCCAGCAGCTCGGGAGGGGGCTACGAGCAGTACTTC.